The rows below give T cell receptor beta chains drawn from one sample of a study of vaccination effects on CD4 cells after COVID-19. For these receptors, no antigen is known. Using immunoSEQ multiplex PCR, the repertoire was profiled, and TCRdb retains in-frame clones only, with some absent. Of 25,000 or so clones detected, 73% appear once; the ten largest clones hold around 5.4%. The source material was CD4+ T cells from PBMCs cultured with SARS-CoV-2 spike peptides, sampled before COVID-19 vaccination. Receptors originate from a human donor who received a COVID-19 vaccine. Each CDR3 is given with its conserved first and last residue. D genes are given only for firm matches. Expanded clones are given a class, and other clones once, few, many or no size at all.

j_call,d_call,v_call,clone_size,cdr3_aa,cdr3_nt
TRBJ2-4,-,TRBV4-1,few,CASSPEADGRNIQYF,TGCGCCAGCAGCCCAGAGGCCGACGGGAGAAACATTCAGTACTTC
TRBJ1-1,-,TRBV18,-,CASSPVGGTEAFF,TGTGCCAGCTCACCAGTCGGGGGCACTGAAGCTTTCTTT
TRBJ1-1,TRBD1,TRBV11-2,-,CASSLDTGTGGAFF,TGTGCCAGCAGCTTAGATACCGGGACAGGGGGAGCTTTCTTT
TRBJ2-2,-,TRBV3-1/TRBV3-2,-,CASSRSTGELFF,TGTGCCAGCAGCCGGAGTACCGGGGAGCTGTTTTTT
TRBJ1-1,TRBD1,TRBV18,-,CASSPGQEGAFF,TGTGCCAGCTCACCAGGACAGGAGGGTGCTTTCTTT
TRBJ1-3,-,TRBV7-8,-,CASSLEGSSGNTIYF,TGTGCCAGCAGCTTAGAAGGCAGCTCTGGAAACACCATATATTTT
TRBJ2-6,-,TRBV5-1,-,CASSPRVSGANVLTF,TGCGCCAGCAGCCCCCGGGTCTCTGGGGCCAACGTCCTGACTTTC
TRBJ2-3,TRBD2,TRBV4-2,-,CASSQVVLLGREGLDTQYF,TGTGCCAGCAGCCAAGTCGTTTTATTGGGGCGGGAGGGCCTAGATACGCAGTATTTT
TRBJ1-2,-,TRBV14,-,CASSQDVLRDYGYTF,TGTGCCAGCAGCCAAGATGTATTGCGGGACTATGGCTACACCTTC
TRBJ2-3,TRBD2,TRBV4-1,-,CASSQAPRGAGGTDTQYF,TGCGCCAGCAGCCAGGCCCCCAGGGGAGCGGGAGGCACAGATACGCAGTATTTT
TRBJ2-6,-,TRBV5-1,-,CASSLEPNSGANVLTF,TGCGCCAGCAGCTTGGAACCTAACTCTGGGGCCAACGTCCTGACTTTC
TRBJ1-5,-,TRBV2,-,CASSEIRDQPQHF,TGTGCCAGCAGTGAAATCCGGGATCAGCCCCAGCATTTT
TRBJ1-2,-,TRBV24-1,-,CATSDNDYGYTF,TGTGCCACCAGTGATAATGACTATGGCTACACCTTC
TRBJ1-6,TRBD1,TRBV30,-,CAWNRQGRTPLHF,TGTGCCTGGAATCGACAGGGGAGGACACCCCTCCACTTT
TRBJ1-1,-,TRBV19,-,CASSTRLGTGNTEAFF,TGTGCCAGTAGTACAAGGCTCGGGACGGGGAACACTGAAGCTTTCTTT
TRBJ1-1,-,TRBV6-5,-,CASSRWNTEAFF,TGTGCCAGCAGCCGGTGGAACACTGAAGCTTTCTTT
TRBJ1-1,-,TRBV2,-,CASRKRPGVEAFF,TGTGCCAGCAGAAAAAGGCCTGGCGTTGAAGCTTTCTTT
TRBJ2-1,TRBD2,TRBV3-1/TRBV3-2,-,CASSQDRGLAATTASYNEQFF,TGTGCCAGCAGCCAAGATAGGGGACTAGCGGCAACAACGGCGTCCTACAATGAGCAGTTCTTC
TRBJ1-5,TRBD1,TRBV24-1,-,CATSDLVWADRARHF,TGTGCCACCAGTGATTTGGTGTGGGCGGACAGGGCACGGCATTTT
TRBJ2-1,TRBD2,TRBV29-1,-,CSVDTSGQYNEQFF,TGCAGCGTTGATACTAGCGGTCAATACAATGAGCAGTTCTTC
TRBJ2-5,-,TRBV30,-,CAWSVQPGEETQYF,TGTGCCTGGAGTGTACAGCCAGGGGAAGAGACCCAGTACTTC
TRBJ2-1,TRBD1,TRBV5-6,few,CASSLEGGGEQFF,TGTGCCAGCAGCTTGGAAGGGGGCGGTGAGCAGTTCTTC
TRBJ1-2,-,TRBV12-3/TRBV12-4,once,CASSEQGSYGYTF,TGTGCCAGCAGTGAACAGGGATCTTATGGCTACACCTTC
TRBJ1-6,TRBD1,TRBV5-6,-,CASGTGRGNSPLHF,TGTGCCAGCGGGACAGGGCGGGGGAATTCACCCCTCCACTTT
TRBJ2-1,TRBD2,TRBV7-9,-,CANELAGVSDEQFF,TGTGCCAATGAACTAGCGGGAGTTTCGGATGAGCAGTTCTTC
TRBJ2-2,TRBD2,TRBV7-6,-,CASSLVPSGGLNTGELFF,TGTGCCAGCAGCTTAGTCCCTAGCGGGGGACTAAACACCGGGGAGCTGTTTTTT
TRBJ1-1,-,TRBV28,few,CASITVNTEAFF,TGTGCCAGCATCACCGTGAACACTGAAGCTTTCTTT
TRBJ1-2,-,TRBV3-1/TRBV3-2,-,CASSLAGVGYTF,TGTGCCAGCAGCCTGGCCGGGGTAGGCTACACCTTC
TRBJ2-5,-,TRBV9,-,CASSVAGETQYF,TGTGCCAGCAGCGTAGCAGGGGAGACCCAGTACTTC
TRBJ2-7,TRBD1,TRBV7-9,medium-sized,CASSPTGVEYEQYF,TGTGCCAGCAGCCCGACAGGGGTTGAGTACGAGCAGTACTTC
TRBJ2-3,TRBD2,TRBV5-1,-,CASSWGGQGSQYF,TGCGCCAGCAGCTGGGGAGGGCAGGGAAGTCAGTATTTT